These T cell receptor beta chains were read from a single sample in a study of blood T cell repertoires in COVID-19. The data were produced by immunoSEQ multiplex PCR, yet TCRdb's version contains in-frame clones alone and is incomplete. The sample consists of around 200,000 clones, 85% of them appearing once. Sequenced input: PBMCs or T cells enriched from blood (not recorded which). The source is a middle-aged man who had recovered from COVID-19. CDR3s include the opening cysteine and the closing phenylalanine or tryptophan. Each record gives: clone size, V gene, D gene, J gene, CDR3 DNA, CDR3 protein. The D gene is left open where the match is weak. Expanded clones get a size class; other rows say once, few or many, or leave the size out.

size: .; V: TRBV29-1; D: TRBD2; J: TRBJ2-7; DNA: TGCAGCGCCGAAACGGCCCGCGGGAGTTACTTTAGGGAGCAGTACTTC; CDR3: CSAETARGSYFREQYF
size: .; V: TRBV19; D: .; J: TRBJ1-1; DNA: TGTGCCAGTAGTATCGGGGGAGGGGGGAACACTGAAGCTTTCTTT; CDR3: CASSIGGGGNTEAFF
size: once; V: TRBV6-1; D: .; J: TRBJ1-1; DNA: TGTGCCAGCAGTGAAGCGCTTCAGTCAGCTGAAGCTTTCTTT; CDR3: CASSEALQSAEAFF
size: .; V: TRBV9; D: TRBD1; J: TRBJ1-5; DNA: TGTGCCAGCAGCGCCTATTACAGGGGCCGCCGAGGTTCCTATAGCAATCAGCCCCAGCATTTT; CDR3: CASSAYYRGRRGSYSNQPQHF
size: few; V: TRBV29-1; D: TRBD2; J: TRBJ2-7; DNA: TGCAGCGTCAACCTCGCGGGAGGTTCAGGCGAGCAGTACTTC; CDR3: CSVNLAGGSGEQYF
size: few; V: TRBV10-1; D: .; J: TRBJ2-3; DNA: TGCGCCAGCAGTGAGTCAGGCGGGAGCACAGATACGCAGTATTTT; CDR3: CASSESGGSTDTQYF
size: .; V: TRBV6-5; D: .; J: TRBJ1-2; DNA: TGTGCCAGCAGTACTAGGACGGGCTACACCTTC; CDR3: CASSTRTGYTF
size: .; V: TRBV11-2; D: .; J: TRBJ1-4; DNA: TGTGCCAGCAGCCTTAAACGGGTTGCAACTAATGAAAAACTGTTTTTT; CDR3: CASSLKRVATNEKLFF
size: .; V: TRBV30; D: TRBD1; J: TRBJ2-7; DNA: TGTGCCTGGGGCCCACGGCCGGGGACAGGGCAATACGAGCAGTACTTC; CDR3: CAWGPRPGTGQYEQYF
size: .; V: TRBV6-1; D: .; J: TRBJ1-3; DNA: TGTGCCAGCAGTGAGATGGGGAGTTCTTACTCTGGAAACACCATATATTTT; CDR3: CASSEMGSSYSGNTIYF
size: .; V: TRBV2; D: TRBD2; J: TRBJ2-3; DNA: TGTGCCAGGAGCTTCGGGAGGAGGGGCACAGATACGCAGTATTTT; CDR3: CARSFGRRGTDTQYF
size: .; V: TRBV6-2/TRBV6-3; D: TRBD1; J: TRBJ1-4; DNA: TGTGCCAGCAGCGGGACAGGCCTTAATGAAAAACTGTTTTTT; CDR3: CASSGTGLNEKLFF
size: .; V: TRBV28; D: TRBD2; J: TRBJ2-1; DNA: TGTGCCAGCAGTCCTAGCGGGAGACCCACGAATGAGCAGTTCTTC; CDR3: CASSPSGRPTNEQFF
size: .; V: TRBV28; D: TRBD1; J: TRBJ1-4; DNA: TGTGCCAGCAGACCACAGGGGGCGCAGGATGAAAAACTGTTTTTT; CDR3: CASRPQGAQDEKLFF
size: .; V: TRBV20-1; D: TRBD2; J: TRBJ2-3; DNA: TGCAGTGCTAGTTCGCTAGCGGGAGCCTCCGGAGATACGCAGTATTTT; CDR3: CSASSLAGASGDTQYF
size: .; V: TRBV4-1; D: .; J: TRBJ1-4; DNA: TGCGCCAGCAGCCAAGATCACAGAACTAATGAAAAACTGTTTTTT; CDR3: CASSQDHRTNEKLFF
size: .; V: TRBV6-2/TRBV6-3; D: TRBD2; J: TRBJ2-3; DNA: TGTGCCAGCAGTACACTAGCGGGAGTCCCAGATACGCAGTATTTT; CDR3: CASSTLAGVPDTQYF
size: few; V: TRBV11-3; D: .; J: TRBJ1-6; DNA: TGTGCCAGCAGCCTCCGGACAGTTGGTTCACCCCTCCACTTT; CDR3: CASSLRTVGSPLHF
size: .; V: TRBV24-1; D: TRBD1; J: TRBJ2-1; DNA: TGTGCCACCAGTGATCCCAGGACAGGGGACCATGAGCAGTTCTTC; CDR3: CATSDPRTGDHEQFF
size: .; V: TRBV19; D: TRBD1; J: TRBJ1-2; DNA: TGTGCCAGTAGTATAGGAGGGGGCACTGGCTACACCTTC; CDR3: CASSIGGGTGYTF
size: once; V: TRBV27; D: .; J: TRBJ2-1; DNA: TGTGCCAGCAGTTTATTAACCGCGGGGGAGCAGTTCTTC; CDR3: CASSLLTAGEQFF
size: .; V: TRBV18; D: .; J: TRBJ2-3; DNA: TGTGCCAGCTCACGATCATCTACAGAAACAGATACGCAGTATTTT; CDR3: CASSRSSTETDTQYF
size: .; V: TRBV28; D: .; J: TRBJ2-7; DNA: TGTGCCAGCAGTCCGGGATCCCCTGTTTACGAGCAGTACTTC; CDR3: CASSPGSPVYEQYF
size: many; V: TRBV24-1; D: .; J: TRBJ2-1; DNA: TGTGCCACCAGTGATTTGCAGGACTACAATGAGCAGTTCTTC; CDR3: CATSDLQDYNEQFF
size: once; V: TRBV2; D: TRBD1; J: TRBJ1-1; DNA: TGTGCCACATCTACAGGGGCCGTGAACACTGAAGCTTTCTTT; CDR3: CATSTGAVNTEAFF
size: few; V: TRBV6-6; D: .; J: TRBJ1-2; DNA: TGTGCCAGCAGTTCTCATGAGGACTATGGCTACACCTTC; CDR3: CASSSHEDYGYTF
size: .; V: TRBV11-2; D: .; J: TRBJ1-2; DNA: TGTGCCAGCAGCTTAGCCGGGGAAGGTGGCTACACCTTC; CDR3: CASSLAGEGGYTF
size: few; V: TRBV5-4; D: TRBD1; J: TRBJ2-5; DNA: TGTGCCAGCAGCTCCAGACAGGGGGCGGGTGAGACCCAGTACTTC; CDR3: CASSSRQGAGETQYF
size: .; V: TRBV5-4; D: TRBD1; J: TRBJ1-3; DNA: TGTGCCAGCAGCTTGGAGGGGGCAGACACCATATATTTT; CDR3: CASSLEGADTIYF
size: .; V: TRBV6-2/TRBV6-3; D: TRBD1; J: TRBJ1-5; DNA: TGTGCCAGCAGTGACAGGGGTGGTCAGCCCCAGCATTTT; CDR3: CASSDRGGQPQHF
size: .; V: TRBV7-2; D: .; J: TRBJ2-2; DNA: TGTGCCAGCAGCCGACTCCTAACCGGGGAGCTGTTTTTT; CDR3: CASSRLLTGELFF
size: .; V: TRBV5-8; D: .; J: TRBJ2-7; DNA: TGTGCCAGCAGCTTTGACAGCTCCTACGAGCAGTACTTC; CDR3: CASSFDSSYEQYF
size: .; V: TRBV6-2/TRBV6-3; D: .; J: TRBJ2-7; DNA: TGTGCCAGCAGTTACCTGGGGGGACCCTCCTACGAGCAGTACTTC; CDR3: CASSYLGGPSYEQYF
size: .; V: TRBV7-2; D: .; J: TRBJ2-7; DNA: TGTGCCAGCAGCGCGACGACTCATTACGAGCAGTACTTC; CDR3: CASSATTHYEQYF
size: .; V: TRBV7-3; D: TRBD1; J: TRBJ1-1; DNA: TGTGCCAGCAGTCCAGGGGGATCCACTGAAGCTTTCTTT; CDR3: CASSPGGSTEAFF
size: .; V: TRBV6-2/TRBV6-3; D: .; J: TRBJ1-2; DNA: TGTGCCAGCAGTTTGTATACAGGGTCGACATTTGGCTACACCTTC; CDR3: CASSLYTGSTFGYTF
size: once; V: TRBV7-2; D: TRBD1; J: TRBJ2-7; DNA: TGTGCCAGCAGCAAACAGGGGGCGCCGGGCTACGAGCAGTACTTC; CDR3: CASSKQGAPGYEQYF
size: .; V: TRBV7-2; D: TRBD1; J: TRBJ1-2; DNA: TGTGCCAGCAGCTTAGTATTAGGACAGGGGGCTGGCTACACCTTC; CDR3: CASSLVLGQGAGYTF
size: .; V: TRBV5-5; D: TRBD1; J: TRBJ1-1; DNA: TGTGCCAGCAGCTTGGTACCTTCAGGGGGACTTGAAGCTTTCTTT; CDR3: CASSLVPSGGLEAFF
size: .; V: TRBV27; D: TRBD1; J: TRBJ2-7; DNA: TGTGCCAGCAGTTTATCACCGGGACAGGGAATCCACGAGCAGTACTTC; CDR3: CASSLSPGQGIHEQYF
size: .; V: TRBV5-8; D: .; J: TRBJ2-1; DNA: TGTGCCAGCAGCCTTCTCAGGGACAATGAGCAGTTCTTC; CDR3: CASSLLRDNEQFF
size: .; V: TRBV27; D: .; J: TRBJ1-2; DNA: TGTGCCAGCAGTTTATCTGGACACTTCCCCTATGGCTACACCTTC; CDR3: CASSLSGHFPYGYTF
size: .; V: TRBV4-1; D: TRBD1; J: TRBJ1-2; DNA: TGCGCCAGCAGCCTTGTAAGGACAGGGGAAAAGGATGGCTACACCTTC; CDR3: CASSLVRTGEKDGYTF
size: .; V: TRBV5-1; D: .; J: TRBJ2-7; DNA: TGCGCCAGCAGGACTGACTCCTACGAGCAGTACTTC; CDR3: CASRTDSYEQYF
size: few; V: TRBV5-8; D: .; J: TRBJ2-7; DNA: TGTGCCAGCAGCTTGCAAACGATAGGACTGGTCGAGCAGTACTTC; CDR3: CASSLQTIGLVEQYF
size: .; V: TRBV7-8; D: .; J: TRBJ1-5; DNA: TGTGCCAGCAGCTTGGGGTCGAGGGGGGGCTTTCAGCCCCGGCATTTT; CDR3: CASSLGSRGGFQPRHF
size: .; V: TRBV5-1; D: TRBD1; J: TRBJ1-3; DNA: TGCGCCAGCAGCCCGGACAGGAGGTCTGGAAACACCATATATTTT; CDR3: CASSPDRRSGNTIYF
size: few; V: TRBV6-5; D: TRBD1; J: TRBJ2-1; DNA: TGTGCCAGCAGGCCCGGGACAGTATACAATGAGCAGTTCTTC; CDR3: CASRPGTVYNEQFF
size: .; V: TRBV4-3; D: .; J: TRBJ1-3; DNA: TGCGCCAGCAGCCAAGATATCCGGCAACAGGGAGGAAACACCATATATTTT; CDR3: CASSQDIRQQGGNTIYF
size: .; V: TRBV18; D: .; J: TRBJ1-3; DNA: TGTGCCAGCTCACAACAGAGTTCTGGAAACACCATATATTTT; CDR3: CASSQQSSGNTIYF
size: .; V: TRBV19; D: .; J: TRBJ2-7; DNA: TGTGCCACTCGACAAACCTTCAGCTCCTACGAGCAGTACTTC; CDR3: CATRQTFSSYEQYF
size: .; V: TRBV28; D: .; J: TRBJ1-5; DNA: TGTGCCAGCAGCTCCCCGGAGGGAGGCAATCAGCCCCAGCATTTT; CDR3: CASSSPEGGNQPQHF
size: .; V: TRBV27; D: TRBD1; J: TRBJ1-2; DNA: TGTGCCAGCAGTACAGGGGGCTCGTTCGGCTACACCTTC; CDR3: CASSTGGSFGYTF
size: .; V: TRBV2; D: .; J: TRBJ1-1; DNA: TGTGCCAGCAGTGTTGAAGAGTTGCGCTCTGAAGCTTTCTTT; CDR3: CASSVEELRSEAFF
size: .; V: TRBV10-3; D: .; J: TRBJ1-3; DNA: TGTGCCACCCGGACAGCCTCTGGAAACACCATATATTTT; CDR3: CATRTASGNTIYF
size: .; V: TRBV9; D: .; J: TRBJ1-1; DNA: TGTGCCAGCAGCTCCCAGGGTGGCACTGAAGCTTTCTTT; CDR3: CASSSQGGTEAFF
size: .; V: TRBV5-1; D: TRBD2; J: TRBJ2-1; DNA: TGCGCCAGCAGTTTTAGCGGGAGTCAAAATGAGCAGTTCTTC; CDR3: CASSFSGSQNEQFF
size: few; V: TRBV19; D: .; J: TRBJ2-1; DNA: TGTGCCAGTTCCGATGATGTGAGCTCCTACAATGAGCAGTTCTTC; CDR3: CASSDDVSSYNEQFF
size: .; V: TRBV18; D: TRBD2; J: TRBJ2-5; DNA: TGTGCCAGCTCCCCGGCCAGCGGGAGGTTGGAGACCCAGTACTTC; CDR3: CASSPASGRLETQYF